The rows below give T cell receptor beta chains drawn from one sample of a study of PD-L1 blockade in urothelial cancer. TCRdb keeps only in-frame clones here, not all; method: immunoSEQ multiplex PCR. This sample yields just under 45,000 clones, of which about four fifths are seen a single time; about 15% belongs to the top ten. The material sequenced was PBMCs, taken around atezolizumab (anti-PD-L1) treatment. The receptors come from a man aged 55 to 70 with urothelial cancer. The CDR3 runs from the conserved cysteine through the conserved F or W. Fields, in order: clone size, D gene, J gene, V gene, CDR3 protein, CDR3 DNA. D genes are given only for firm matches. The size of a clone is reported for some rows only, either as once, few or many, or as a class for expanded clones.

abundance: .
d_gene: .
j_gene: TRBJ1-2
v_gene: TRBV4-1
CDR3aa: CASSQSTLVGGYGYTF
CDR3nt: TGCGCCAGCAGCCAGTCCACCCTAGTAGGGGGATATGGCTACACCTTC

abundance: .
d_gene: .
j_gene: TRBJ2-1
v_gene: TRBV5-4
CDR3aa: CASSLGQASYNEQFF
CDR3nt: TGTGCCAGCAGCCTGGGACAAGCCTCCTACAATGAGCAGTTCTTC

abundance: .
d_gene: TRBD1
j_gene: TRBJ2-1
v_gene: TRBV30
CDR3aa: CAWEQGVVRGEQFF
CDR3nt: TGTGCCTGGGAACAGGGGGTGGTTCGGGGTGAGCAGTTCTTC

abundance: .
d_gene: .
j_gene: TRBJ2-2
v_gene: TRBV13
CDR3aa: CASGPGFNTGELFF
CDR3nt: TGTGCCAGCGGCCCCGGGTTTAACACCGGGGAGCTGTTTTTT

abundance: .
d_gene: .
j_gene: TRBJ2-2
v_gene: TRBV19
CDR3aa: CASSPWRDGEDGELFF
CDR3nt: TGTGCCAGTAGTCCGTGGCGGGACGGTGAGGACGGGGAGCTGTTTTTT

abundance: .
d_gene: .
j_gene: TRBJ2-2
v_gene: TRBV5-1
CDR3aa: CASSLPASTNTGELFF
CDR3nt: TGCGCCAGCAGCTTGCCGGCTAGCACGAACACCGGGGAGCTGTTTTTT

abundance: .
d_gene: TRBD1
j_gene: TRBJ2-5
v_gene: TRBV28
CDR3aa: CASSRDRGVRETQYF
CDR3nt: TGTGCCAGCAGTCGGGACAGGGGAGTAAGGGAGACCCAGTACTTC

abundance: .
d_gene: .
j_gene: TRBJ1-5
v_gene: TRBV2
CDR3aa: CASSEINLQPQHF
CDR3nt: TGTGCCAGCAGTGAAATTAACTTACAGCCCCAGCATTTT

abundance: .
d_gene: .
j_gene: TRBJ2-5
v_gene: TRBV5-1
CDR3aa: CASSFNTQGETQYF
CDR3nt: TGCGCCAGCAGCTTCAACACCCAGGGGGAGACCCAGTACTTC

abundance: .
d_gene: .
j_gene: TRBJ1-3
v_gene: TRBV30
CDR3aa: CAWSPGRALGNTIYF
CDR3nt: TGTGCCTGGAGCCCAGGGAGGGCCCTGGGAAACACCATATATTTT

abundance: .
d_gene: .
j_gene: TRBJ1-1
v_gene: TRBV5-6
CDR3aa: CASSFGGNTEAFF
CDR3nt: TGTGCCAGCAGCTTCGGAGGGAACACTGAAGCTTTCTTT

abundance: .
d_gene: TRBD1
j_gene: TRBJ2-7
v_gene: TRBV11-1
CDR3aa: CASSQTGRSDF
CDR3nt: TGTGCCAGCAGCCAGACAGGGAGAAGCGACTTC

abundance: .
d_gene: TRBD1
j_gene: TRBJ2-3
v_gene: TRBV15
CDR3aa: CATSRTGGKTDTQYF
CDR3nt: TGTGCCACCAGCAGGACAGGGGGGAAAACAGATACGCAGTATTTT

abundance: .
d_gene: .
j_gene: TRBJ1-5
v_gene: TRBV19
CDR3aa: CASSIEAGYSNQPQHF
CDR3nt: TGTGCCAGTAGTATAGAGGCAGGATATAGCAATCAGCCCCAGCATTTT

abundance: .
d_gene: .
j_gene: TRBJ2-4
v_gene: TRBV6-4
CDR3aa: CASSDDQGSWVKNIQYF
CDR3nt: TGTGCCAGCAGTGACGATCAGGGGAGTTGGGTCAAAAACATTCAGTACTTC

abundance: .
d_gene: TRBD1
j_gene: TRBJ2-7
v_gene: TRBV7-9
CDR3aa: CASSLLSGQGARNEQYF
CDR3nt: TGTGCCAGCAGCTTACTCTCAGGACAGGGGGCGCGTAACGAGCAGTACTTC

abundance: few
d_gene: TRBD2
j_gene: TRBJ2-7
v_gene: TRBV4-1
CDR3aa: CASSQAHGTRLSEEQYF
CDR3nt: TGCGCCAGCAGCCAAGCCCACGGGACTAGACTCTCGGAGGAGCAGTACTTC

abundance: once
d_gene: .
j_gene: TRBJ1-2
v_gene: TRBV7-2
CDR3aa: CASSERANYGYTF
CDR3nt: TGTGCCAGCAGCGAGAGGGCTAACTATGGCTACACCTTC

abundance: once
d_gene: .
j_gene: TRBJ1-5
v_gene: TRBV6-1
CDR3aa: CASSSAGFGNQPQHF
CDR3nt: TGTGCCAGCAGTTCGGCGGGATTCGGCAATCAGCCCCAGCATTTT

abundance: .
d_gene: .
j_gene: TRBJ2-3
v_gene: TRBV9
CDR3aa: CASSPWNVGGTDTQYF
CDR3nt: TGTGCCAGCAGCCCCTGGAATGTAGGGGGCACAGATACGCAGTATTTT

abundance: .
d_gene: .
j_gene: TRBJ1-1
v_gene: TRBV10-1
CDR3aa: CASSEYRIMNTEAFF
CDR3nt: TGCGCCAGCAGTGAGTATAGAATTATGAACACTGAAGCTTTCTTT

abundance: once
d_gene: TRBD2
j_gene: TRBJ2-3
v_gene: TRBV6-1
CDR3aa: CASSGTSGGHTDTQYF
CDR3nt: TGTGCCAGCAGTGGGACTAGCGGGGGGCACACAGATACGCAGTATTTT

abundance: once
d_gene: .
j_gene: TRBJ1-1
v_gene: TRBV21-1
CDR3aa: CAMYRTGVKGVGTEAFF
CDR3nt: TGTGCCATGTACCGAACAGGGGTGAAAGGGGTAGGCACTGAAGCTTTCTTT

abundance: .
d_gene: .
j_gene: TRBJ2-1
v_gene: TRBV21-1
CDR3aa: CASELLLADSSYNEQFF
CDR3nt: TGTGCCAGCGAACTACTCTTAGCTGACAGCTCCTACAATGAGCAGTTCTTC

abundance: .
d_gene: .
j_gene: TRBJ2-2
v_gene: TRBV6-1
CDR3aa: CASRTAGTNTGELFF
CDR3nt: TGTGCCAGCAGGACGGCAGGAACGAACACCGGGGAGCTGTTTTTT

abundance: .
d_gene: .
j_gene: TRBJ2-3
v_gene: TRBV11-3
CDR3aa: CASSLQGIRTDTQYF
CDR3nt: TGTGCCAGCAGCCTACAGGGTATCCGCACAGATACGCAGTATTTT

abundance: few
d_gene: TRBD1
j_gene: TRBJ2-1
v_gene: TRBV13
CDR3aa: CASSFTWDRENEQFF
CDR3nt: TGTGCCAGCAGCTTCACTTGGGACAGGGAAAATGAGCAGTTCTTC

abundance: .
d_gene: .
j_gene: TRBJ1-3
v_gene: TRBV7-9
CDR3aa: CASSLVPTWEAPIYF
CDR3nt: TGTGCCAGCAGCTTAGTGCCTACGTGGGAGGCGCCCATATATTTT

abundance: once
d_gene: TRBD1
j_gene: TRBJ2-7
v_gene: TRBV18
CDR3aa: CASSPRQGGNEQYF
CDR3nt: TGTGCCAGCTCACCACGACAGGGTGGGAACGAGCAGTACTTC

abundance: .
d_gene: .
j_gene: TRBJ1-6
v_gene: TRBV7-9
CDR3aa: CASSRADRTTTYNSPLHF
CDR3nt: TGTGCCAGCAGCCGAGCCGACAGGACGACTACCTATAATTCACCCCTCCACTTT

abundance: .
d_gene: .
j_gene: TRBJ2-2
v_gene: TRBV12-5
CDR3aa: CASGSLTFANTGELFF
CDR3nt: TGTGCTAGTGGTTCCCTGACATTCGCGAACACCGGGGAGCTGTTTTTT

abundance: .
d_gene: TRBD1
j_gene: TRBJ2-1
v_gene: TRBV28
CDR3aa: CASSFPPHRGSSYNEQFF
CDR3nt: TGTGCCAGCAGTTTCCCCCCACACAGGGGCAGCTCCTACAATGAGCAGTTCTTC

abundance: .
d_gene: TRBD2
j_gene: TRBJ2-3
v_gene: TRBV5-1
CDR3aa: CASSAILLAGSTDTQYF
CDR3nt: TGCGCCAGCAGCGCGATACTACTAGCGGGTAGCACAGATACGCAGTATTTT

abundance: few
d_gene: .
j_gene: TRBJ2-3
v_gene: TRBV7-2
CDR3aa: CASSLLTSRDTQYF
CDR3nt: TGTGCCAGCAGCCTCCTGACAAGCAGAGATACGCAGTATTTT

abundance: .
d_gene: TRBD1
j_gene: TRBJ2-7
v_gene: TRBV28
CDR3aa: CASRPKQGTEQYF
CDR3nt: TGTGCCAGCAGGCCAAAACAGGGGACCGAGCAGTACTTC

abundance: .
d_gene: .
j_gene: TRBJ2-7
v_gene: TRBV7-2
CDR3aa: CASSLAGGLIYEQYF
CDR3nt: TGTGCCAGCAGCTTAGCAGGAGGCCTCATATACGAGCAGTACTTC

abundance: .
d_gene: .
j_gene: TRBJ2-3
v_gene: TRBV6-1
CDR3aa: CASSEGARSDTQYF
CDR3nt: TGTGCCAGCAGTGAAGGCGCTAGATCAGATACGCAGTATTTT

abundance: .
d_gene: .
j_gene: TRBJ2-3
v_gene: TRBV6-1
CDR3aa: CASIFGDTDTQYF
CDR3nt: TGTGCCAGCATATTCGGGGACACAGATACGCAGTATTTT

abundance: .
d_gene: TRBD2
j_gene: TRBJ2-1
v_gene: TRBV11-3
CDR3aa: CASSPPGGGWDEQFF
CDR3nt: TGTGCCAGCAGCCCCCCGGGCGGGGGATGGGATGAGCAGTTCTTC

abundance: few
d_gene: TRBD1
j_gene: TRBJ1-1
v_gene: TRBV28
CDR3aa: CASSSDRGNTEAFF
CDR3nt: TGTGCCAGCAGTTCGGACAGGGGGAACACTGAAGCTTTCTTT

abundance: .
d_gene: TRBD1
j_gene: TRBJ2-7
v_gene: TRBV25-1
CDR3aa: CASSVRQGLSGEQYF
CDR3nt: TGTGCCAGCAGTGTCCGACAGGGATTATCGGGGGAGCAGTACTTC

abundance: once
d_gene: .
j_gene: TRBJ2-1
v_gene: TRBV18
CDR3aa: CASSPPGRTFNEQFF
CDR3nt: TGTGCCAGCTCACCACCTGGGAGAACTTTCAATGAGCAGTTCTTC

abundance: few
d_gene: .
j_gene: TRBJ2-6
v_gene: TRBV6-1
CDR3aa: CASSEGSSGANVLTF
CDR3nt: TGTGCCAGCAGTGAGGGGAGCTCTGGGGCCAACGTCCTGACTTTC